These 14 T cell receptor beta chains came from one sample sequenced in a study of T-cell reconstitution after alpha-beta-depleted transplantation in children. Preparation of the TCRbeta library used unique molecular identifiers. TCRdb itself ran the PCR reads through MiXCR, one entry per CDR3 protein. The sample has about 900,000 distinct CDR3 sequences, around 30% seen once. This material consisted of PBMCs, mostly from graft donor cells, taken 360 days after TCRalphabeta/CD19-depleted stem cell transplant. The receptors originated from a boy under two years old who had a stem cell transplant for SCID, so the T cells may come from the graft donor.

The rearrangement joins TRBV24-1 to TRBJ2-2, with D unclear. Trimming cost V 5 bases and J 3 bases, with 9 bases left between them. The CDR3 extends over 14 amino acids. Per the germline V gene, CDR1 is KGHDR and CDR2 is SFDVKD. The CDR3 sequence is CATSGGPDTGELFF. CDR3 sequence (DNA): TGTGCCACCAGTGGGGGTCCCGACACCGGGGAGCTGTTTTTT.

The sample holds a few counts of this clonotype. The chain has TRBV2 and TRBJ2-7; D is possibly TRBD1 (6 bases). The length of the CDR3 is 13 residues. Trimming stripped 6 bases from V and 5 bases from J, with 14 bases between. Germline V gene lookup returns CDR1 SNHLY and CDR2 FYNNEI. The CDR3 sequence: CASRVTGIHEQYF. CDR3 nucleotides: TGTGCCAGCAGAGTAACAGGGATCCACGAGCAGTACTTC.

This chain links TRBV14 with TRBJ2-3; TRBD2 matches at 7 bases. The CDR3 length is 17 residues. Germline lookup yields CDR1 SGHDN and CDR2 FVKESK. Trimming at V came to 1 base and at J to 6 bases, leaving 13 bases not matched to a gene. CDR3 in amino acids: CASSQARGVPFEDTQYF. The CDR3 DNA is TGTGCCAGCAGCCAAGCCCGGGGGGTCCCCTTCGAGGATACGCAGTATTTT. Complete variable domain (other parts from reference TRBV14 and TRBJ2-3): EAGVTQFPSHSVIEKGQTVTLRCDPISGHDNLYWYRRVMGKEIKFLLHFVKESKQDESGMPNNRFLAERTGGTYSTLKVQPAELEDSGVYFCASSQARGVPFEDTQYFGPGTRLTVL.

This chain connects TRBV12-3 or TRBV12-4 to TRBJ1-4; a possible D gene is TRBD1 (6 bases). The length of the CDR3 is 13 residues. V lost 6 bases and J lost 7, with 12 bases in between. For the CDR3, the DNA is TGTGCCAGCAGGGGGGCAAAGGTTGAAAAACTGTTTTTT. This codes for CASRGAKVEKLFF.

The chain combines TRBV20-1 with TRBJ2-3, with 7 bases matching TRBD2. The CDR3 length is 15 residues. Germline values: CDR1 DFQATT, CDR2 SNEGSKA (reference sequence). V lost 5 bases, J lost 3 bases, and 11 bases stayed unmatched. The CDR3 is CSAASAGGYTDTQYF. The CDR3, as DNA: TGCAGTGCTGCCTCGGCCGGGGGGTATACAGATACGCAGTATTTT.

This clonotype was observed at least ten times. The V gene is TRBV5-1, the J gene TRBJ2-2, with no clear D. The CDR3 totals 15 residues. Germline V CDR1 and CDR2: SGHRS, YFSETQ. Trimming cost V 4 bases and J 0 bases, with 10 bases left between them. The CDR3 region has the DNA TGCGCCAGCAGCCTCTACAACGCGAACACCGGGGAGCTGTTTTTT. Protein: CASSLYNANTGELFF.

This clonotype was observed a handful of times. The V call is TRBV18, the J call TRBJ2-7; 8 positions match TRBD1. The trim removed 2 bases at V and 5 bases at J, leaving 5 bases unmatched. This CDR3 has 14 amino acids. The V gene's germline CDR1 is KGHSH and CDR2 LQKENI. Here the CDR3 reads CASSPSDRGHEQYF. CDR3 nucleotides: TGTGCCAGCTCACCAAGCGACAGGGGCCACGAGCAGTACTTC.

This clonotype was observed many times. The V gene is TRBV6-5, the J gene TRBJ1-1; D is unresolved. Germline V lookup: CDR1 MNHEY, CDR2 SVGAGI. This CDR3 spans 11 amino acids. Trimming stripped 2 bases from V and 4 bases from J, with 2 bases between. Here the CDR3 reads CASSYGTEAFF. The CDR3 region has the DNA TGTGCCAGCAGTTACGGCACTGAAGCTTTCTTT.

This clonotype was detected only a few times. The genes are TRBV13 and TRBJ2-2, with D possibly matching TRBD1 (6 bases). The germline V and J ends were trimmed by 5 bases and 6 bases, with 16 bases remaining between them. The V gene's germline CDR1 is PRHDT and CDR2 FYEKMQ (reference sequence). CDR3 size: 15 residues. This CDR3 is CASSPRARGAGELFF. The CDR3 DNA reads as TGTGCCAGCAGCCCCCGGGCCAGGGGAGCCGGGGAGCTGTTTTTT.

In this sample, this clonotype turned up a few times. The chain joins TRBV12-3 or TRBV12-4 to TRBJ2-1; 12 bases agree with TRBD1. The CDR3 spans 15 residues. Trimming at V came to 7 bases and at J to 8 bases, leaving 9 bases not matched to a gene. CDR3 DNA: TGTGCCAGCACCCCTTATGGGACAGGGGGCTATGAGCAGTTCTTC. Amino acid sequence: CASTPYGTGGYEQFF.

There are many counts of this clonotype. The genes are TRBV12-3 or TRBV12-4 and TRBJ2-5; possibly TRBD2 for D (5 bases). Trimming took off 6 bases at V and 0 bases at J, with 11 bases between the two ends. The CDR3 is 14 residues long. CDR3 in amino acids: CASRGSGYQETQYF. The CDR3 nucleotides read TGTGCCAGCAGGGGCTCGGGGTACCAAGAGACCCAGTACTTC.

This chain links TRBV7-9 with TRBJ1-2; TRBD1 matches 10 bases. V was clipped by 1 base and J by 4 bases; unmatched bases: 3. The CDR3 sequence is 15 residues long. Germline V gives CDR1 SEHNR, CDR2 FQNEAQ (reference sequence). CDR3 sequence reads: CASSLDRDRGYGYTF. The CDR3 bases are TGTGCCAGCAGCTTAGACCGGGACAGGGGCTATGGCTACACCTTC. Complete variable domain (other parts from reference TRBV7-9 and TRBJ1-2): DTGVSQNPRHKITKRGQNVTFRCDPISEHNRLYWYRQTLGQGPEFLTYFQNEAQLEKSRLLSDRFSAERPKGSFSTLEIQRTEQGDSAMYLCASSLDRDRGYGYTFGSGTRLTVV.

The chain joins TRBV29-1 to TRBJ2-3; D is unresolved. Trimming pared 3 bases from V and 2 bases from J, leaving 6 bases between. The germline CDR1 and CDR2 sequences are SQVTM and ANQGSEA. The CDR3 spans 12 residues. The CDR3 spells CSVEANTDTQYF. The CDR3 nucleotides are TGCAGCGTTGAGGCCAACACAGATACGCAGTATTTT.

This clonotype was recorded only once. J is TRBJ1-6 and V is TRBV27; 7 bases match TRBD1. The CDR3 is 16 amino acids. Germline trimming cut 0 bases from V and 12 bases from J; bases unmatched to any gene: 11. Per germline, CDR1 MNHEY and CDR2 SMNVEV (reference sequence). The CDR3 nucleotides read TGTGCCAGCAGTTTATCTCCCACAGGGGTAGTAGTACCCCTCCACTTT. Translated: CASSLSPTGVVVPLHF.